The 18 T cell receptor beta chains in this list originate from one sample, sequenced in a study of PD-1 blockade in classical Hodgkin lymphoma. Measured with immunoSEQ multiplex PCR; TCRdb has only the in-frame clones, and not every one. Among some 100,000 clones listed, roughly 92% were seen once. Every single patient, without exception, relapsed after autologous stem cell transplantation, and brentuximab vedotin exposure varied. Material: peripheral blood mononuclear cells (PBMCs), obtained at baseline. The receptor source for this set is a human donor with classical Hodgkin lymphoma.

The chain uses TRBV19 and TRBJ2-3; 9 bases are a match to TRBD2. Looked up from germline, CDR1 is LNHDA and CDR2 is SQIVND (reference sequence). The CDR3 loop spans 16 amino acids. V was clipped by 3 bases and J by 4 bases; unmatched bases: 8. Written as DNA, the CDR3 is TGTGCCAGTAGTATCCTTTCTAGCGGGGTCCCAGATACGCAGTATTTT. It yields the protein CASSILSSGVPDTQYF.

This chain joins TRBV6-5 and TRBJ2-7, with D perhaps matching TRBD2 (6 bases). This CDR3 region has 12 residues. Looked up from germline, CDR1 is MNHEY and CDR2 is SVGAGI. Trimming took off 0 bases at V and 9 bases at J, with 9 bases between the two ends. CDR3 sequence: CASSYSAGGQYF. For the CDR3, the DNA is TGTGCCAGCAGTTACTCGGCCGGGGGGCAGTACTTC.

V and J are TRBV29-1 and TRBJ2-7; no clear D. The CDR3 sequence is 10 residues long. Germline V gives CDR1 SQVTM, CDR2 ANQGSEA. V was pared by 4 bases and J by 7 bases, with 8 bases between. CDR3 nucleotides: TGCAGCGTTGGTATCCAGGAGCAGTACTTC. It codes for CSVGIQEQYF.

This chain joins TRBV6-5 and TRBJ1-2, with D possibly matching TRBD1 (5 bases). The germline V gene has CDR1 MNHEY and CDR2 SVGAGI. The V gene lost 4 bases and the J gene lost 2 bases, with 11 bases spanning the gap. The CDR3 covers 14 residues. Here the CDR3 reads CASSSGTNNYGYTF. The DNA of the CDR3 is TGTGCCAGCAGTTCAGGGACGAACAACTATGGCTACACCTTC.

The chain joins TRBV23-1 to TRBJ2-1; D unclear. TRBV23-1 is an ORF for which the function is uncertain. The CDR3 runs to 17 residues. With 6 bases removed from V and 5 bases from J, the gap between germline ends came to 23 bases. The CDR3 DNA is TGCGCCAGCAGAAAGAAAAAGCTTAAACGTTTTCACAATGAGCAGTTCTTC. Encoded protein: CASRKKKLKRFHNEQFF.

This sequence joins TRBV11-2 and TRBJ2-3, with D unresolved. CDR1 is SGHAT and CDR2 is FQNNGV in the germline V gene. The germline V and J ends were trimmed by 0 bases and 0 bases, with 7 bases remaining between them. This CDR3 has 15 residues. The CDR3 sequence: CASSLDQGSTDTQYF. DNA of the CDR3: TGTGCCAGCAGCTTAGATCAAGGCAGCACAGATACGCAGTATTTT.

The V and J genes are TRBV30 and TRBJ2-1, with a weak D call TRBD1 (5 bases). The CDR3 sequence is 16 residues long. V was pared by 0 bases and J by 4 bases, with 16 bases between. Per germline, CDR1 GTSNPN and CDR2 SVGIG (reference sequence). The CDR3 protein is CAWSVLGPVAYNEQFF. The CDR3 DNA follows: TGTGCCTGGAGTGTACTGGGGCCAGTAGCTTACAATGAGCAGTTCTTC.

The genes are TRBV7-6 and TRBJ1-3, with a weak D call TRBD1 (5 bases). V was pared by 2 bases and J by 8 bases, with 13 bases between. This CDR3 has 14 amino acids. Germline-derived CDR1 and CDR2 are SGHVS and FNYEAQ. This CDR3 reads CASSLTGLGDTIYF. For the CDR3, the DNA is TGTGCCAGCAGCTTAACAGGCCTTGGGGACACCATATATTTT.

The J gene is TRBJ1-2, the V gene TRBV28; TRBD1 matches at 10 bases. This CDR3 has 17 amino acids. J gave up 3 bases and V 8 bases, and 15 bases lay outside the gene matches. Germline CDR1 and CDR2: MDHEN and SYDVKM. In DNA, the CDR3 is TGTGCCAGCCCCCACCCGTTCAAAGGACAGGGGGACTATGGCTACACCTTC. It specifies CASPHPFKGQGDYGYTF.

The V call is TRBV11-2, the J call TRBJ2-2, with 10 bases identical to TRBD1. Germline CDR1 SGHAT, CDR2 FQNNGV. CDR3 length equals 14 residues. V lost 4 bases, J lost 7 bases, and 3 bases stayed unmatched. The CDR3 DNA follows: TGTGCCAGCAGCTCGACAGGGGGCAGCGGGGAGCTGTTTTTT. Protein product: CASSSTGGSGELFF.

The chain carries TRBV2 and TRBJ1-1, with 11 positions matching TRBD1. With 3 bases clipped from V and 8 bases from J, the junction kept 5 bases outside the gene matches. Per germline, CDR1 SNHLY and CDR2 FYNNEI. CDR3 length equals 14 residues. CDR3 amino acids: CASSEGQGVGEAFF. In nucleotides, the CDR3 is TGTGCCAGCAGTGAGGGACAGGGGGTTGGCGAAGCTTTCTTT.

A word on this clone: One junction end does not reproduce the germline sequence, and a read error may be involved. V is TRBV25-1 and J is TRBJ2-5, with TRBD1 identical over 7 bases. Germline V gene data show CDR1 as MGHDK and CDR2 as SYGVNS. This CDR3 is built from 14 residues. CDR3 in amino acids: CTSTGARLGETQYF. As DNA, the CDR3 is TGTACCAGCACAGGGGCCAGGCTTGGGGAGACCCAGTACTTC. Using reference TRBV25-1 and TRBJ2-5 for the parts outside the CDR3, the full variable domain is EADIYQTPRYLVIGTGKKITLECSQTMGHDKMYWYQQDPGMELHLIHYSYGVNSTEKGDLSSESTVSRIRTEHFPLTLESARPSHTSQYLCTSTGARLGETQYFGPGTRLLVL.

The rearrangement uses TRBV11-2 and TRBJ2-5; the D is unclear. The germline V and J ends were trimmed by 1 base and 5 bases, with 5 bases remaining between them. The CDR3 extends over 12 amino acids. CDR1 is SGHAT and CDR2 is FQNNGV in the germline V gene. CDR3 coding DNA: TGTGCCAGCAGCTTAGGTTGGGAGACCCAGTACTTC. Translated, it gives CASSLGWETQYF. The full variable domain, with the rest looked up from reference TRBV11-2 and TRBJ2-5, is EAGVAQSPRYKIIEKRQSVAFWCNPISGHATLYWYQQILGQGPKLLIQFQNNGVVDDSQLPKDRFSAERLKGVDSTLKIQPAKLEDSAVYLCASSLGWETQYFGPGTRLLVL.

Of note for this clone: No conserved phenylalanine or tryptophan ends this CDR3, so it is likely a read error. No DNA is shown, since the ends of the CDR3 on it are uncertain; the CDR3 is the one TCRdb lists. The gene calls are TRBV6-4 and TRBJ1-4; the table's D call TRBD1 went unverified against the DNA. Germline V gene lookup returns CDR1 MRHNA and CDR2 SNTAGT. The CDR3 has 10 residues if both end residues are counted. The CDR3 sequence is CASSYPGARV.

The CDR3 sequence: CASSLLSGRETQYF. The CDR3 coding sequence is TGTGCCAGCAGTTTATTATCGGGACGAGAGACCCAGTACTTC. The chain links TRBV28 to TRBJ2-5; tentatively, D is TRBD1 or TRBD2 (5 bases each). This CDR3 is built from 14 residues. Germline CDR1 MDHEN, CDR2 SYDVKM. V lost 1 base and J lost 4, with 10 bases in between. Looking up the rest from reference TRBV28 and TRBJ2-5 gives the full variable domain: DVKVTQSSRYLVKRTGEKVFLECVQDMDHENMFWYRQDPGLGLRLIYFSYDVKMKEKGDIPEGYSVSREKKERFSLILESASTNQTSMYLCASSLLSGRETQYFGPGTRLLVL.

V and J are TRBV7-9 and TRBJ2-1; unclear D gene. The germline V gene encodes CDR1 SEHNR and CDR2 FQNEAQ (reference sequence). The CDR3 consists of 12 residues. V was shortened by 5 bases and J by 5 bases, with 7 bases between the two germline ends. The CDR3 bases are TGTGCCAGCAGCCGACCAGACAATGAGCAGTTCTTC. Translation: CASSRPDNEQFF.

The V and J genes are TRBV11-2 and TRBJ2-2; no clear D. Germline values: CDR1 SGHAT, CDR2 FQNNGV. The V gene lost 1 base and the J gene lost 6 bases, with 9 bases spanning the gap. The CDR3 consists of 14 residues. CDR3 in amino acids: CASSLAAGSGELFF. CDR3 bases: TGTGCCAGCAGCTTAGCCGCCGGGTCCGGGGAGCTGTTTTTT.

This clone was found a few times. The gene calls are TRBV9 and TRBJ2-3, with a possible D match to TRBD1 (6 bases). Germline CDR1 is SGDLS and CDR2 is YYNGEE. Trimming took 4 bases from V and 2 from J, leaving 14 bases between them. There are 15 residues in the CDR3. The CDR3 DNA reads as TGTGCCAGCAGCCGTACAGGGCGTCCCACAGATACGCAGTATTTT. It is translated as CASSRTGRPTDTQYF.